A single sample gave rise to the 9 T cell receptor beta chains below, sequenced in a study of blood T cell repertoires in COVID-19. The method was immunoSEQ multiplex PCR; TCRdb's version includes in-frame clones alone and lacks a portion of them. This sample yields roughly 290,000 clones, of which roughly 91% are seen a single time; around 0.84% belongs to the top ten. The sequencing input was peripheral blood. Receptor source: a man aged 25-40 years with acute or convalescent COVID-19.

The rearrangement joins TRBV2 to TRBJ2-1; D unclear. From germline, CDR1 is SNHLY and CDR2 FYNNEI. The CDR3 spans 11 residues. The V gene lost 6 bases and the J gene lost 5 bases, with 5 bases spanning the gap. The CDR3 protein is CASRQNNEQFF. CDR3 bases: TGTGCCAGCAGGCAGAACAATGAGCAGTTCTTC. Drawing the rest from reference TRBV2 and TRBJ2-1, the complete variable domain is EPEVTQTPSHQVTQMGQEVILRCVPISNHLYFYWYRQILGQKVEFLVSFYNNEISEKSEIFDDQFSVERPDGSNFTLKIRSTKLEDSAMYFCASRQNNEQFFGPGTRLTVL.

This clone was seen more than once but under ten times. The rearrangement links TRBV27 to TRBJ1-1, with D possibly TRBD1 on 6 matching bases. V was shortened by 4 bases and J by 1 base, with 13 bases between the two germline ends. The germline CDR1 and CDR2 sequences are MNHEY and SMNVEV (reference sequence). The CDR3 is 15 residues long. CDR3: CASSSGSDRNTEAFF. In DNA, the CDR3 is TGTGCCAGCAGTTCCGGATCGGACAGGAACACTGAAGCTTTCTTT.

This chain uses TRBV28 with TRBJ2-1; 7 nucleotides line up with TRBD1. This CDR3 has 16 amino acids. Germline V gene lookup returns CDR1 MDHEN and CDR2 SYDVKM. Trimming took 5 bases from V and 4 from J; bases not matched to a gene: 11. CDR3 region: CASSPPTGNRYNEQFF. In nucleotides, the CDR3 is TGTGCCAGCAGTCCGCCGACAGGGAACCGATACAATGAGCAGTTCTTC.

The CDR3 sequence is CASSLRGIRGNGYTF. The CDR3 coding sequence is TGTGCCAGCAGTCTCCGGGGGATCCGAGGGAATGGCTACACCTTC. The rearrangement links TRBV27 to TRBJ1-2, with D perhaps TRBD1 (5 bases). Trimming removed 5 bases from V and 6 bases from J, with 19 bases in between. Germline CDR1 is MNHEY and CDR2 is SMNVEV (reference sequence). The CDR3 covers 15 residues.

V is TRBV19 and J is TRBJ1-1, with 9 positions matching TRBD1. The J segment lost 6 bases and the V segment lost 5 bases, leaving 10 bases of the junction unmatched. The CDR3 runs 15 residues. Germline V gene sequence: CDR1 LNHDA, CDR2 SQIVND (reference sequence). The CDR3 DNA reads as TGTGCCAGTAGTTTAAGACAGGGGGACTGGGCTGAAGCTTTCTTT. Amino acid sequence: CASSLRQGDWAEAFF.

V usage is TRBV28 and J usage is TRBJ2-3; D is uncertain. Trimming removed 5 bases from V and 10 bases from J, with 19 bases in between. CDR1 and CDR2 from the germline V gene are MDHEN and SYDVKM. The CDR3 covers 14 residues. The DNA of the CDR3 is TGTGCCAGCAGTAGTACACACCTACAGCTTCCGCAGTATTTT. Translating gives CASSSTHLQLPQYF.

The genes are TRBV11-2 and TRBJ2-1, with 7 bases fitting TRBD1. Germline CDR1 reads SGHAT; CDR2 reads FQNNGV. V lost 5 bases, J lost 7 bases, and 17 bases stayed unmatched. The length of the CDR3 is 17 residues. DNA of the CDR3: TGTGCCAGCAGCACCTCCCGACAGGGCCACCCTGGGAATGAGCAGTTCTTC. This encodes CASSTSRQGHPGNEQFF.

The CDR3 nucleotides are TGCGCCAGCAGCCCCACAGGATACGAGCAGTACTTC. This gives the protein CASSPTGYEQYF. This chain links TRBV5-1 with TRBJ2-7; the D gene is possibly TRBD1 (5 bases). Germline loops: CDR1 SGHRS, CDR2 YFSETQ. V was clipped by 4 bases and J by 4 bases, with 9 bases between them. The length of the CDR3 is 12 residues.

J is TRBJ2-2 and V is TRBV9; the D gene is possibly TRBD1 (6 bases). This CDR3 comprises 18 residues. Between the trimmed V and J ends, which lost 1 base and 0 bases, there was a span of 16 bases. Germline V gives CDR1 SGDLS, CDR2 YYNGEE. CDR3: CASSVLGAAFANTGELFF. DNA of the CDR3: TGTGCCAGCAGCGTACTGGGGGCAGCCTTCGCGAACACCGGGGAGCTGTTTTTT.